Presented here are 30 T cell receptor beta chains from one specimen sequenced in a study of human T cells and chemical hapten exposure. TCRdb recomputed calls from the 5' RACE reads with MiXCR, one row per CDR3 protein. Of 150,000 or so distinct CDR3 sequences listed, about 4.3% are singletons. From whole blood left unfractionated, total RNA was extracted. The source of these receptors is a female donor in good health.

The CDR3 sequence is CASSTHIGRNNEQFF. CDR3 in DNA: TGTGCCAGTAGTACACATATTGGGCGGAACAATGAGCAGTTCTTC. V is TRBV19 and J is TRBJ2-1; no definite D call. The germline V gene encodes CDR1 LNHDA and CDR2 SQIVND (reference sequence). Trimming removed 4 bases at V and 5 bases at J, with 15 bases between. This CDR3 is 15 amino acids long. The variable domain in full, with the rest retrieved from reference TRBV19 and TRBJ2-1, is DGGITQSPKYLFRKEGQNVTLSCEQNLNHDAMYWYRQDPGQGLRLIYYSQIVNDFQKGDIAEGYSVSREKKESFPLTVTSAQKNPTAFYLCASSTHIGRNNEQFFGPGTRLTVL.

This clonotype was observed a few times. This sequence joins TRBV4-2 and TRBJ2-7; 10 nucleotides match TRBD2. With V trimmed by 1 base and J by 2 bases, 5 bases remained unmatched. Germline CDR1 reads LGHNA; CDR2 reads YNFKEQ. The CDR3 covers 16 residues. The DNA for the CDR3 is TGTGCCAGCAGCCAAGCGAGCGGGGGGGCTGCCTACGAGCAGTACTTC. It codes for CASSQASGGAAYEQYF.

The chain is built from TRBV20-1 and TRBJ2-3; the D call may be TRBD1 or TRBD2 (5 bases each). The CDR3 spans 16 residues. The V and J ends lost 5 bases and 0 bases respectively, with 18 bases between them. The V gene's germline CDR1 is DFQATT and CDR2 SNEGSKA (reference sequence). The CDR3 region has the DNA TGCAGTGCTTTCTCGAGGGGCAGCTCTAGCACAGATACGCAGTATTTT. This codes for CSAFSRGSSSTDTQYF.

This clonotype came up many times. V usage is TRBV5-1 and J usage is TRBJ2-3; 9 positions agree with TRBD2. CDR1 SGHRS and CDR2 YFSETQ come from the germline V gene. This CDR3 is 17 amino acids long. Trimming cost V 3 bases and J 0 bases; bases outside gene matches: 8. The CDR3 DNA is TGCGCCAGCAGCTCTGGACGGACTAGCGCTAGCACAGATACGCAGTATTTT. Translating it yields CASSSGRTSASTDTQYF.

This clonotype came up many times. The V call is TRBV30, the J call TRBJ1-5; D possibly corresponds to TRBD1 (6 bases). This CDR3 has 14 amino acids. The ends were cut back, 3 bases at V and 6 bases at J, with 15 bases in the middle. The germline CDR1 and CDR2 sequences are GTSNPN and SVGIG (reference sequence). The CDR3 spells CAWRNGGGLQPQHF. For the CDR3, the DNA is TGTGCCTGGAGAAACGGGGGGGGGCTTCAGCCCCAGCATTTT.

The table lists this clonotype with many counts. CDR3: CASSIGGSNQPQHF. The CDR3 region has the DNA TGTGCCAGCAGCATAGGAGGGAGCAATCAGCCCCAGCATTTT. The chain joins TRBV6-6 to TRBJ1-5, with D uncertain. The V and J ends lost 6 bases and 1 base respectively, with 10 bases between them. CDR1 is MNHNY and CDR2 is SVGAGI in the germline V gene (reference sequence). The CDR3 covers 14 residues.

In regard to this clonotype: A read error may be the cause here, since a much bigger clone is one base away. The chain has TRBV24-1 and TRBJ2-7; D call uncertain. Germline V gene data show CDR1 as KGHDR and CDR2 as SFDVKD. The CDR3 has 15 residues. CDR3 region: CATSDVGITNYEQDF. The CDR3 bases are TGTGCCACCAGTGACGTGGGAATAACGAACTACGAGCAGGACTTC.

In this sample, this clonotype turned up many times. V and J are TRBV7-2 and TRBJ2-3; tentative D call: TRBD2 (5 bases). The V gene's germline CDR1 is SGHTA and CDR2 FQGNSA. V lost 5 bases, J lost 0 bases, and 15 bases lay in between. The CDR3 is made up of 16 amino acids. The CDR3 region has the DNA TGTGCCAGCAGCCGGAGGACTCCACCTAGCACAGATACGCAGTATTTT. Translated: CASSRRTPPSTDTQYF.

In this sample, this clonotype turned up many times. This sequence joins TRBV29-1 and TRBJ2-1; 7 bases are a match to TRBD1. V was pared by 7 bases and J by 5 bases, with 14 bases of the junction left unmatched. Germline-derived CDR1 and CDR2 are SQVTM and ANQGSEA. This CDR3 spans 15 amino acids. CDR3 coding DNA: TGCAGCGCTGTCACCGGGACAGTGGGCAACAATGAGCAGTTCTTC. Translated: CSAVTGTVGNNEQFF.

Ten or more counts support this clonotype. The chain employs TRBV7-8 and TRBJ1-6; 9 bases fit TRBD1. The CDR3 has 15 residues. The germline CDR1 and CDR2 sequences are SGHVS and FQNEAQ. The J segment lost 8 bases and the V segment lost 1 base, leaving 3 bases of the junction unmatched. The CDR3 DNA is TGTGCCAGCAGCTTAGTACGGACAGGGGATTCACCCCTCCACTTT. This gives the protein CASSLVRTGDSPLHF. Drawing the rest from reference TRBV7-8 and TRBJ1-6, the complete variable domain is GAGVSQSPRYKVAKRGQDVALRCDPISGHVSLFWYQQALGQGPEFLTYFQNEAQLDKSGLPSDRFFAERPEGSVSTLKIQRTQQEDSAVYLCASSLVRTGDSPLHFGNGTRLTVT.

There are a few counts of this clonotype. V is TRBV12-3 or TRBV12-4 and J is TRBJ2-3, with D hard to call. Trimming cost V 8 bases and J 4 bases, with 16 bases left between them. There are 14 residues in the CDR3. The DNA for the CDR3 is TGTGCCAGCGGGAAACGGGCCTTCTCAGATACGCAGTATTTT. Translating gives CASGKRAFSDTQYF.

The V and J genes are TRBV25-1 and TRBJ1-1; the D gene is possibly TRBD1 (6 bases). The CDR3 spans 11 residues. V lost 4 bases, J lost 10 bases, and 10 bases lay in between. Germline values: CDR1 MGHDK, CDR2 SYGVNS. In nucleotides, the CDR3 is TGTGCCAGCAGTGGGGGGCGTGGAGCTTTCTTT. It translates to CASSGGRGAFF.

This clonotype was recorded a few times. This CDR3 is CASSYSKSAGRGNTIYF. In DNA form, the CDR3 reads TGTGCCAGCAGTTACTCGAAGTCGGCAGGGAGGGGAAACACCATATATTTT. The V and J genes are TRBV6-5 and TRBJ1-3, with TRBD1 as a possible D gene (5 bases). Germline-derived CDR1 and CDR2 are MNHEY and SVGAGI. The length of the CDR3 is 17 residues. The V and J ends lost 0 bases and 4 bases respectively, with 16 bases between them.

This clonotype was seen many times. The CDR3 DNA reads as TGTGCCAGCAGTTTCACCGAGGGGGGTCAGCCCCAGCATTTT. Amino acids: CASSFTEGGQPQHF. The V gene is TRBV12-3 or TRBV12-4, the J gene TRBJ1-5, with D maybe TRBD1 (6 bases). The CDR3 contains 14 residues. V lost 3 bases, J lost 6 bases, and 12 bases lay in between.

This clonotype was found many times. The chain combines TRBV12-3 or TRBV12-4 with TRBJ2-7; possibly TRBD2 for D (7 bases). The CDR3 runs to 15 residues. Between the trimmed V and J ends, which lost 3 bases and 1 base, there was a span of 13 bases. In nucleotides, the CDR3 is TGTGCCAGCAGTTTGGGGGGGGCTGGATCCTACGAGCAGTACTTC. This sequence encodes CASSLGGAGSYEQYF.

V usage is TRBV9 and J usage is TRBJ2-1; 8 positions match TRBD1. CDR3 size: 17 residues. CDR1 and CDR2 from the germline V gene are SGDLS and YYNGEE. V shed 4 bases and J 8 bases; nucleotides not matched to a gene: 17. CDR3 in amino acids: CASSPGETGALRDEQFF. Written as DNA, the CDR3 is TGTGCCAGCAGCCCGGGGGAGACAGGGGCCTTGAGGGATGAGCAGTTCTTC. The variable domain in full, with the rest retrieved from reference TRBV9 and TRBJ2-1, is DSGVTQTPKHLITATGQRVTLRCSPRSGDLSVYWYQQSLDQGLQFLIQYYNGEERAKGNILERFSAQQFPDLHSELNLSSLELGDSALYFCASSPGETGALRDEQFFGPGTRLTVL.

This clonotype has at least ten counts. V usage is TRBV7-9 and J usage is TRBJ2-7, with a possible D match to TRBD1 (6 bases). The length of the CDR3 is 15 residues. Trimming removed 4 bases at V and 0 bases at J, with 13 bases between. Germline V lookup: CDR1 SEHNR, CDR2 FQNEAQ (reference sequence). The CDR3 reads CASSSPRGNSYEQYF. CDR3 in DNA: TGTGCCAGCAGCTCCCCCAGGGGAAACTCCTACGAGCAGTACTTC.

In this sample, this clonotype turned up many times. V is TRBV11-1 and J is TRBJ2-1, with a tentative D call TRBD2 (6 bases). Trimming stripped 3 bases from V and 0 bases from J, with 12 bases between. The germline CDR1 and CDR2 sequences are SGHAT and FQDESV (reference sequence). The CDR3 covers 16 residues. The CDR3 nucleotides read TGTGCCAGCAGCTTTGGGCCCGGGAGCTCCTACAATGAGCAGTTCTTC. This sequence encodes CASSFGPGSSYNEQFF.

About this clonotype itself: With a much larger clone just one base away, this may be a read error. The CDR3 DNA is TGCGCCGGCAGAAGGGACAGCGAGGAAGAGACCCAGTACTTC. Amino acids: CAGRRDSEEETQYF. The genes are TRBV5-1 and TRBJ2-5; 7 bases align to TRBD1. The CDR3 sequence is 14 residues long. Looked up from germline, CDR1 is SGHRS and CDR2 is YFSETQ. Together with reference TRBV5-1 and TRBJ2-5, the CDR3 gives the full variable domain: KAGVTQTPRYLIKTRGQQVTLSCSPISGHRSVSWYQQTPGQGLQFLFEYFSETQRNKGNFPGRFSGRQFSNSRSEMNVSTLELGDSALYLCAGRRDSEEETQYFGPGTRLLVL.

This clonotype was counted a few times. V usage is TRBV12-3 or TRBV12-4 and J usage is TRBJ2-1; the match to TRBD2 covers 8 bases. The V segment lost 3 bases and the J segment 3 bases; nucleotides outside the gene matches: 10. The CDR3 contains 17 residues. CDR3 bases: TGTGCCAGCAGTTTTAGCGGGGTGGGGGGTCGCTACAATGAGCAGTTCTTC. As protein: CASSFSGVGGRYNEQFF.

This chain joins TRBV29-1 and TRBJ2-3; D might be TRBD2 (7 bases). V was cut by 3 bases and J by 4 bases, with 14 bases left in between. The CDR3 has 14 residues. Germline V gene data show CDR1 as SQVTM and CDR2 as ANQGSEA. The CDR3 nucleotides are TGCAGCGTTGACGCGGGGGCCGGGGCAGATACGCAGTATTTT. Its translation is CSVDAGAGADTQYF.

At least ten counts were recorded for this clonotype. J is TRBJ1-1 and V is TRBV16; possible D gene TRBD1, 6 bases. The germline gives CDR1 KGHSY, CDR2 FQNENV. The CDR3 loop spans 15 amino acids. The V and J ends lost 4 bases and 4 bases respectively, with 16 bases between them. The CDR3 sequence is CASSLLQGGGTEAFF. The CDR3, as DNA: TGTGCCAGCAGCCTCTTACAGGGTGGCGGCACTGAAGCTTTCTTT.

This clonotype was detected many times. This chain links TRBV6-6 with TRBJ2-7; 9 bases match TRBD1. Germline loops: CDR1 MNHNY, CDR2 SVGAGI (reference sequence). V lost 0 bases to trimming and J lost 2 bases; unmatched junction nucleotides: 8. This CDR3 has 17 residues. The CDR3 sequence: CASSYSRGQGFPYEQYF. The CDR3 coding sequence is TGTGCCAGCAGTTACTCTCGGGGACAGGGTTTTCCCTACGAGCAGTACTTC.

This clonotype has a count of ten or more. The rearrangement uses TRBV3-1 and TRBJ1-1; D gene uncertain. V was pared by 1 base and J by 7 bases, with 13 bases between. Germline V CDR1 and CDR2: LGHDT, YNNKEL (reference sequence). This CDR3 contains 14 residues. The CDR3: CASSQALHASEAFF. In DNA form, the CDR3 reads TGTGCCAGCAGCCAAGCCCTGCACGCGAGTGAAGCTTTCTTT.

This clonotype was found many times. The chain couples TRBV29-1 to TRBJ2-1; 8 bases are a match to TRBD1. This CDR3 is built from 15 residues. Germline V lookup: CDR1 SQVTM, CDR2 ANQGSEA. V lost 7 bases to trimming and J lost 3 bases; unmatched junction nucleotides: 11. CDR3 bases: TGCAGCGCGCGCGACGGGACAGGCATCTACAATGAGCAGTTCTTC. This encodes CSARDGTGIYNEQFF.

This clonotype has at least ten counts. The chain recombines TRBV19 with TRBJ1-5; a weak D match, TRBD1 (6 bases). From germline, CDR1 is LNHDA and CDR2 SQIVND (reference sequence). This CDR3 is built from 16 residues. Deletions cut 5 bases from V and 7 bases from J, with 21 bases between. CDR3 bases: TGTGCCAGTAGTCCAAACCGCGACAGGTATCAACAGCCCCAGCATTTT. Translation gives CASSPNRDRYQQPQHF.

The sample holds many counts of this clonotype. The gene calls are TRBV14 and TRBJ1-2; D unresolved. Germline loops: CDR1 SGHDN, CDR2 FVKESK. The CDR3 length is 13 residues. With 4 bases removed from V and 4 bases from J, the gap between germline ends came to 10 bases. This chain's CDR3 is CASSPRGVYGYTF. Here the CDR3 DNA reads TGTGCCAGCAGCCCTCGAGGCGTCTATGGCTACACCTTC.

This clonotype was seen ten or more times. The gene calls are TRBV20-1 and TRBJ1-1; D is unclear. This CDR3 spans 14 amino acids. Germline V gives CDR1 DFQATT, CDR2 SNEGSKA (reference sequence). Trimming cost V 0 bases and J 3 bases, with 11 bases left between them. In DNA, the CDR3 is TGCAGTGCTAGAGAGGCCGGGAGGTACACTGAAGCTTTCTTT. Translating it yields CSAREAGRYTEAFF.

This clonotype was seen a handful of times. The rearrangement uses TRBV2 and TRBJ2-3, with D perhaps matching TRBD2 (6 bases). The CDR3 consists of 17 residues. V lost 3 bases, J lost 6 bases, and 22 bases lay in between. Germline assignment: CDR1 SNHLY and CDR2 FYNNEI. The CDR3 here is CASSEPPEGKQADTQYF. The CDR3, as DNA: TGTGCCAGCAGTGAGCCCCCGGAGGGAAAGCAAGCTGATACGCAGTATTTT.

This clonotype appeared many times. The chain links TRBV6-6 to TRBJ2-7, with D tentatively TRBD1 or TRBD2 (6 bases each). CDR1 is MNHNY, CDR2 SVGAGI, per germline (reference sequence). The V end lost 0 bases, the J end lost 3 bases, and 12 bases lay between the germline ends. This CDR3 is 15 amino acids long. The CDR3 coding sequence is TGTGCCAGCAGTTACTCGAGAGGGGGAGGCTACGAGCAGTACTTC. Translation: CASSYSRGGGYEQYF.